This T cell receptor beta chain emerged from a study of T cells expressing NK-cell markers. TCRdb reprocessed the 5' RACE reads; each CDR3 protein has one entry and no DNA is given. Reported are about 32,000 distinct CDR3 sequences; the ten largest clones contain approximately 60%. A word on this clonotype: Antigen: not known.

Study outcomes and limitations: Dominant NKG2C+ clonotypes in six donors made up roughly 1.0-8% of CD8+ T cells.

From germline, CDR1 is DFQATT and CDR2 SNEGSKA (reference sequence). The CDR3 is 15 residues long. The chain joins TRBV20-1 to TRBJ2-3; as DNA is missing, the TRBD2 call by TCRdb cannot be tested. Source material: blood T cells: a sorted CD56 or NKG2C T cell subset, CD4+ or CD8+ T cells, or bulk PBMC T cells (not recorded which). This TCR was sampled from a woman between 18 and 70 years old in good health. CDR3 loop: CSARGLAGGKDTQYF.